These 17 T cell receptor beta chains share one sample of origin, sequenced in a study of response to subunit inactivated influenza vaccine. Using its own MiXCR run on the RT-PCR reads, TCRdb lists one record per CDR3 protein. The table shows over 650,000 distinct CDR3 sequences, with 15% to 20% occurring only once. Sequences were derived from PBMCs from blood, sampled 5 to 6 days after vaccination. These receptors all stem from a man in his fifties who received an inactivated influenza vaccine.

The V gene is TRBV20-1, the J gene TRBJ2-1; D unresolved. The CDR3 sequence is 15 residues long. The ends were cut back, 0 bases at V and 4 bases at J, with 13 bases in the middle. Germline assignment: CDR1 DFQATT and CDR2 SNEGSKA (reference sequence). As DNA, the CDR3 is TGCAGTGCTAGAGATAGGCTATCTAGTTACAATGAGCAGTTCTTC. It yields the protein CSARDRLSSYNEQFF.

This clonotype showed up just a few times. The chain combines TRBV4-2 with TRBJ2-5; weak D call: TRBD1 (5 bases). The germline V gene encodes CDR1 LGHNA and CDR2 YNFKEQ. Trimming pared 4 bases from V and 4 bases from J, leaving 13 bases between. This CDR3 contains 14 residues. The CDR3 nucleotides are TGTGCCAGCAGCCCGACAGTCACCGGAGAGACCCAGTACTTC. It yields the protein CASSPTVTGETQYF.

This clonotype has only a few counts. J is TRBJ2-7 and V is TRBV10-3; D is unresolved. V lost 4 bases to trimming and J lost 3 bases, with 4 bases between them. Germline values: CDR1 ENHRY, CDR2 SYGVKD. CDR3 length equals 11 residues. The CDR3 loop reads CAISGDYEQYF. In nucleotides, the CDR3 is TGTGCCATCAGTGGGGACTACGAGCAGTACTTC.

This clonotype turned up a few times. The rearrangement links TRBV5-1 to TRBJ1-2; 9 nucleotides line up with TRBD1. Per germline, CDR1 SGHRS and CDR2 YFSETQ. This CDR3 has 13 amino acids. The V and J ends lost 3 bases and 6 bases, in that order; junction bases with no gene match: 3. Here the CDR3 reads CASSYRGRDGYTF. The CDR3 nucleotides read TGCGCCAGCAGCTACAGGGGGCGCGATGGCTACACCTTC.

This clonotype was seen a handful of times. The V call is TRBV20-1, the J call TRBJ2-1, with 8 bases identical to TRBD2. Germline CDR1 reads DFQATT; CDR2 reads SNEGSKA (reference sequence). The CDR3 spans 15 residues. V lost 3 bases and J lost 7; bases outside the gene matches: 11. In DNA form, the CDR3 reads TGCAGTGCTAGCGGGAGGGCTGCCGGGCGGAATGAGCAGTTCTTC. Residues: CSASGRAAGRNEQFF.

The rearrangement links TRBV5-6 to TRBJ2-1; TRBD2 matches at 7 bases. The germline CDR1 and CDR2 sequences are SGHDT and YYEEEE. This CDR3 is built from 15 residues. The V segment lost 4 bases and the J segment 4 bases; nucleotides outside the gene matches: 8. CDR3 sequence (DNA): TGTGCCAGCAGCCTGGTTTCGCGGGGGTACAATGAGCAGTTCTTC. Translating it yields CASSLVSRGYNEQFF.

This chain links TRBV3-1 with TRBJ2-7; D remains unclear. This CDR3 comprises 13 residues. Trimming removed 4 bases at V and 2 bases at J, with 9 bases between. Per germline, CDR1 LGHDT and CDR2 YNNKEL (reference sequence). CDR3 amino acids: CASSLRSAYEQYF. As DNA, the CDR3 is TGTGCCAGCAGCCTGCGGTCGGCCTACGAGCAGTACTTC.

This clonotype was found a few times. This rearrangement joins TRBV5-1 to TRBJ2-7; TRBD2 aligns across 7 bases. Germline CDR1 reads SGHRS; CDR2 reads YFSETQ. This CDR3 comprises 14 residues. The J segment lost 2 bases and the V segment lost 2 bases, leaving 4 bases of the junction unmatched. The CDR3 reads CASSFTTSAYEQYF. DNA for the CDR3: TGCGCCAGCAGCTTCACAACTAGCGCCTACGAGCAGTACTTC.

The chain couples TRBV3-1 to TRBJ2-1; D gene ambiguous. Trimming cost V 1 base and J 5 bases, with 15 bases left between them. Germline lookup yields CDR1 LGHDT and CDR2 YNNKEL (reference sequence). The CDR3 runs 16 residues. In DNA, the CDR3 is TGTGCCAGCAGCCAAGCACGACGACCCCGTAACAATGAGCAGTTCTTC. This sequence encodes CASSQARRPRNNEQFF.

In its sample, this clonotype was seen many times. CDR3 nucleotides: TGTGCCAGCAGCTTTAGCGGGAGGGCCGTTAATGAGCAGTTCTTC. Its translation is CASSFSGRAVNEQFF. The gene calls are TRBV7-9 and TRBJ2-1; 11 bases align to TRBD2. The CDR3 is made up of 15 amino acids. Germline assignment: CDR1 SEHNR and CDR2 FQNEAQ (reference sequence). V lost 3 bases, J lost 7 bases, and 5 bases stayed unmatched.

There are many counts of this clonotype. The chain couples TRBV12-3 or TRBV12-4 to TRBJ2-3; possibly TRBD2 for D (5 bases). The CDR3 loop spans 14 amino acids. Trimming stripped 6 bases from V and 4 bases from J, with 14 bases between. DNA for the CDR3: TGTGCCAGCAGCCAGGACTTCGGGGCAGATACGCAGTATTTT. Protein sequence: CASSQDFGADTQYF.

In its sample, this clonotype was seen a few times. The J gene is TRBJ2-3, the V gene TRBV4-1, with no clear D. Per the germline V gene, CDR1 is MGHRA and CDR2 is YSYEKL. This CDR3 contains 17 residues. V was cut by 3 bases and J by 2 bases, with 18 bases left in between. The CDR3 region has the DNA TGCGCCAGCAGCCACACCCCCCCGCGGATTCTCACAGATACGCAGTATTTT. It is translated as CASSHTPPRILTDTQYF.

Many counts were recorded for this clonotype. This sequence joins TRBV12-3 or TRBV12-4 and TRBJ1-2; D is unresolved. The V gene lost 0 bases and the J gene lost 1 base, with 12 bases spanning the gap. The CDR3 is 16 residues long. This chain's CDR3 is CASSLAPVQDNYGYTF. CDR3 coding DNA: TGTGCCAGCAGTTTAGCACCAGTCCAGGATAACTATGGCTACACCTTC.

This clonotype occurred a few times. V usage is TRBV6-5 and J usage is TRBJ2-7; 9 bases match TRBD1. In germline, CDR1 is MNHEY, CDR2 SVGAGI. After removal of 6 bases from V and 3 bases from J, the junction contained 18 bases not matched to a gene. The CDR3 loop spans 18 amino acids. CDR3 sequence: CASRLGTGRGRLDYEQYF. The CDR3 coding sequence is TGTGCCAGCAGACTCGGGACAGGGCGCGGGCGGCTGGACTACGAGCAGTACTTC.

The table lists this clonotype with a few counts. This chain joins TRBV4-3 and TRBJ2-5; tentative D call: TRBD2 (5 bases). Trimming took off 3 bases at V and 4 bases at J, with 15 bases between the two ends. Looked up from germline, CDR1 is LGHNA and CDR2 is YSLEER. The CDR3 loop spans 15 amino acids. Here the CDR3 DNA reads TGCGCCAGCAGCCATGATATGGGTGAGGGAGAGACCCAGTACTTC. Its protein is CASSHDMGEGETQYF.

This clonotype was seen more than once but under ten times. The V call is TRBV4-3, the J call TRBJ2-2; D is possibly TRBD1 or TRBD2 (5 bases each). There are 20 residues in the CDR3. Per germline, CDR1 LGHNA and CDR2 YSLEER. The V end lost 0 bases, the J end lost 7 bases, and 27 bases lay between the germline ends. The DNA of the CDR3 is TGCGCCAGCAGCCAAGAAACAGACGGGACCGTTACACTTCTGGGCGGGGAGCTGTTTTTT. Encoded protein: CASSQETDGTVTLLGGELFF.

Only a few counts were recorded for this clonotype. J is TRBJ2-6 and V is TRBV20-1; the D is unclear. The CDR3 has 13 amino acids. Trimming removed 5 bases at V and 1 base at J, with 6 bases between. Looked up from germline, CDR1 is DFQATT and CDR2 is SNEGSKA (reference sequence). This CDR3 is CSAYLSGANVLTF. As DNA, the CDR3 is TGCAGTGCTTATCTTTCTGGGGCCAACGTCCTGACTTTC.